The clone carrying this T cell receptor (beta chain) was counted at least ten times. The target antigen is unknown. This record belongs to a study of T cells after yellow fever vaccination. Study-wide findings and caveats: After the booster, 96% of CD4 and roughly nine tenths of CD8 primary-response clones were re-detected. Contamination of FACS-sorted repertoires by abundant clonotypes from the bulk population could occur.

From germline, CDR1 is LNHDA and CDR2 SQIVND (reference sequence). The CDR3 totals 14 residues. Trimming left V 5 bases short and J 6 bases short, with 17 bases between. TCRdb reprocessed the 5' RACE reads via MiXCR and lists one record per CDR3 protein. Among some 240,000 distinct CDR3 sequences listed, about 3% were seen once. The sample consisted of CD4+ T cells sorted from PBMCs, taken 10 days after the yellow fever booster vaccination. This TCR derives from a man aged 18 to 29 who received the YFV17D yellow fever vaccine. V gene TRBV19 combines with J gene TRBJ2-7; D ambiguous. The CDR3, as DNA: TGTGCCAGTAGTGAGGTGGCTGAGACCGCCGAGCAGTACTTC. Protein: CASSEVAETAEQYF.